Below, 25 T cell receptor beta chains from the same sample are listed, as sequenced in a study of beta chain features in type 1 diabetes. Investigators reverse transcribed all isolated RNA, so they sequenced expressed TCRB transcripts. The table came from immunoSEQ multiplex PCR; TCRdb's copy has only in-frame clones and leaves some out. The data contain about 230,000 clones, over 8.5% of them seen just once; the ten biggest clones take up approximately 0.03%. The specimen sequenced was naive CD4+ T cells from blood. These receptor sequences come from a young woman in good health.

This clone has more than one count but fewer than ten. The chain links TRBV9 to TRBJ2-7; the match to TRBD1 covers 9 bases. V was clipped by 0 bases and J by 3 bases; unmatched bases: 4. The CDR3 consists of 15 residues. Germline V gene lookup returns CDR1 SGDLS and CDR2 YYNGEE. The chain's CDR3 is CASSVDGTGSYEQYF. CDR3 bases: TGTGCCAGCAGCGTAGATGGGACAGGGAGCTACGAGCAGTACTTC.

This clone was counted a few times. CDR3 coding DNA: TGTGCTAGTGGTAATAGCGGGAGGTCAGATACGCAGTATTTT. Encoded protein: CASGNSGRSDTQYF. J is TRBJ2-3 and V is TRBV12-5, with TRBD2 matching over 10 bases. Trimming took 5 bases from V and 4 from J; bases not matched to a gene: 3. The CDR3 has 14 residues. Looked up from germline, CDR1 is LGHNT and CDR2 is FRNRAP.

This clone was recorded a few times. This rearrangement joins TRBV4-2 to TRBJ2-3, with 12 positions matching TRBD2. Germline loops: CDR1 LGHNA, CDR2 YNFKEQ. Trimming took 0 bases from V and 14 from J; bases not matched to a gene: 6. The CDR3 totals 14 residues. The chain's CDR3 is CASSQETSGGPGYF. For the CDR3, the DNA is TGTGCCAGCAGCCAAGAGACTAGCGGGGGTCCTGGGTATTTT.

The rearrangement links TRBV15 to TRBJ2-5, with D perhaps TRBD2 (6 bases). The ends were cut back, 8 bases at V and 5 bases at J, with 15 bases in the middle. CDR1 LNHNV and CDR2 YYDKDF come from the germline V gene (reference sequence). CDR3 length equals 13 residues. The CDR3 spells CATSRGVEETQYF. CDR3 nucleotide sequence: TGTGCCACCTCGCGCGGGGTAGAGGAGACCCAGTACTTC.

This clone has only a few counts. This sequence joins TRBV5-1 and TRBJ2-3; D unresolved. The CDR3 consists of 12 residues. The germline V gene encodes CDR1 SGHRS and CDR2 YFSETQ. V lost 0 bases and J lost 4, with 3 bases in between. Written as DNA, the CDR3 is TGCGCCAGCAGCTTGGCGGCAGATACGCAGTATTTT. Protein sequence: CASSLAADTQYF.

This clone has only a few counts. This chain connects TRBV18 to TRBJ1-1; the match to TRBD1 covers 8 bases. The germline CDR1 and CDR2 sequences are KGHSH and LQKENI. The CDR3 sequence is 14 residues long. V was clipped by 3 bases and J by 6 bases; unmatched bases: 6. CDR3 sequence: CASSPDRVGPEAFF. CDR3 DNA sequence: TGTGCCAGCTCACCGGACAGGGTTGGACCTGAAGCTTTCTTT. Together with reference TRBV18 and TRBJ1-1, the CDR3 gives the full variable domain: NAGVMQNPRHLVRRRGQEARLRCSPMKGHSHVYWYRQLPEEGLKFMVYLQKENIIDESGMPKERFSAEFPKEGPSILRIQQVVRGDSAAYFCASSPDRVGPEAFFGQGTRLTVV.

This clone was seen only a few times. The chain has TRBV30 and TRBJ1-5, with unresolved D. Germline-derived CDR1 and CDR2 are GTSNPN and SVGIG (reference sequence). Trimming removed 0 bases from V and 2 bases from J, with 8 bases in between. The CDR3 spans 14 residues. The chain's CDR3 is CAWSVQVGNQPQHF. The CDR3 DNA sequence: TGTGCCTGGAGTGTCCAGGTCGGCAATCAGCCCCAGCATTTT. The full variable domain, rest sourced from reference TRBV30 and TRBJ1-5, is SQTIHQWPATLVQPVGSPLSLECTVEGTSNPNLYWYRQAAGRGLQLLFYSVGIGQISSEVPQNLSASRPQDRQFILSSKKLLLSDSGFYLCAWSVQVGNQPQHFGDGTRLSIL.

The chain uses TRBV5-1 and TRBJ2-5, with TRBD1 identical over 7 bases. Per germline, CDR1 SGHRS and CDR2 YFSETQ. The CDR3 is made up of 14 amino acids. The trim removed 4 bases at V and 2 bases at J, leaving 5 bases unmatched. CDR3 in amino acids: CASSPTGSQETQYF. The CDR3 DNA is TGCGCCAGCAGCCCGACAGGGTCTCAAGAGACCCAGTACTTC.

The genes are TRBV14 and TRBJ2-6, with TRBD2 matching 7 bases. CDR3 length: 15 residues. From germline, CDR1 is SGHDN and CDR2 FVKESK. Trimming removed 7 bases from V and 0 bases from J; junction bases left unmatched: 3. The CDR3 bases are TGTGCCAGCACTGGCGGGAGCTCTGGGGCCAACGTCCTGACTTTC. Translated, it gives CASTGGSSGANVLTF.

The genes are TRBV6-6 and TRBJ1-2; maybe TRBD1 (6 bases). Trimming removed 5 bases at V and 8 bases at J, with 18 bases between. Germline V lookup: CDR1 MNHNY, CDR2 SVGAGI (reference sequence). The CDR3 loop spans 14 amino acids. In DNA form, the CDR3 reads TGTGCCAGCAGTCCAGCGGGGGGCTTGGGAGGCTACACCTTC. This sequence encodes CASSPAGGLGGYTF.

The chain couples TRBV27 to TRBJ2-5; the D is unclear. The CDR3 sequence is 13 residues long. The V gene lost 4 bases and the J gene lost 5 bases, with 11 bases spanning the gap. Germline V gives CDR1 MNHEY, CDR2 SMNVEV (reference sequence). The CDR3, as DNA: TGTGCCAGCAGTTCCCGAGCCAGGGAGACCCAGTACTTC. Encoded protein: CASSSRARETQYF.

This clone was picked up many times. The chain employs TRBV30 and TRBJ2-7; D not resolved. CDR1 GTSNPN and CDR2 SVGIG come from the germline V gene (reference sequence). V lost 3 bases to trimming and J lost 2 bases, with 8 bases between them. The CDR3 runs 12 residues. As DNA, the CDR3 is TGTGCCTGGAGGGCCCCTCCCTACGAGCAGTACTTC. Amino acids: CAWRAPPYEQYF.

This clone was observed a few times. V gene TRBV30 combines with J gene TRBJ2-7; the D gene is possibly TRBD1 (6 bases). The germline V gene encodes CDR1 GTSNPN and CDR2 SVGIG (reference sequence). CDR3 size: 12 residues. The germline V and J ends were trimmed by 4 bases and 0 bases, with 7 bases remaining between them. In DNA form, the CDR3 reads TGTGCCTGGAAGACAGGCTCCTACGAGCAGTACTTC. It yields the protein CAWKTGSYEQYF.

Only a few counts were recorded for this clone. CDR3 loop: CAWSTGDEQYF. As DNA, the CDR3 is TGTGCCTGGAGTACAGGCGACGAGCAGTACTTC. This chain joins TRBV30 and TRBJ2-7; maybe TRBD1 (5 bases). Germline loops: CDR1 GTSNPN, CDR2 SVGIG (reference sequence). Trimming removed 2 bases at V and 5 bases at J, with 7 bases between. This CDR3 has 11 amino acids.

In this sample, this clone turned up a few times. The V call is TRBV5-4, the J call TRBJ2-2; 10 bases line up with TRBD2. Losses at the gene ends were 4 bases for V and 3 bases for J; bases not matched to a gene: 3. Germline loops: CDR1 SGHNT, CDR2 YYREEE (reference sequence). The CDR3 is 15 residues long. CDR3 nucleotides: TGTGCCAGCAGCAACGGACTAGCGGACACCGGGGAGCTGTTTTTT. Encoded protein: CASSNGLADTGELFF.

The chain uses TRBV4-1 and TRBJ1-3; D is possibly TRBD1 (6 bases). Germline values: CDR1 MGHRA, CDR2 YSYEKL. There are 16 residues in the CDR3. Trimming shortened V by 0 bases and J by 10 bases, and 19 bases separated the two germline ends. The CDR3 sequence is CASSQDLDRPALTIYF. CDR3 DNA: TGCGCCAGCAGCCAAGATCTTGACAGGCCCGCCTTAACCATATATTTT.

This clone was seen a handful of times. This rearrangement joins TRBV18 to TRBJ1-3; D is unclear. Germline CDR1 and CDR2: KGHSH and LQKENI. V was pared by 0 bases and J by 0 bases, with 6 bases between. The CDR3 totals 15 residues. In DNA form, the CDR3 reads TGTGCCAGCTCACCACCGGCTCCCTCTGGAAACACCATATATTTT. It is translated as CASSPPAPSGNTIYF. Drawing the rest from reference TRBV18 and TRBJ1-3, the complete variable domain is NAGVMQNPRHLVRRRGQEARLRCSPMKGHSHVYWYRQLPEEGLKFMVYLQKENIIDESGMPKERFSAEFPKEGPSILRIQQVVRGDSAAYFCASSPPAPSGNTIYFGEGSWLTVV.

V gene TRBV5-1 combines with J gene TRBJ2-7; TRBD1 matches 8 bases. Germline V gene lookup returns CDR1 SGHRS and CDR2 YFSETQ. With V trimmed by 2 bases and J by 5 bases, 9 bases remained unmatched. The CDR3 loop spans 15 amino acids. The CDR3 coding sequence is TGCGCCAGCAGCTTATCGGGTGGACAGGGAAACGAGCAGTACTTC. Amino acids: CASSLSGGQGNEQYF.

This chain uses TRBV18 with TRBJ2-7, with TRBD1 matching over 7 bases. Germline CDR1 KGHSH, CDR2 LQKENI. The CDR3 loop spans 16 amino acids. The ends lost 1 base at V and 0 bases at J; junction bases unmatched: 6. CDR3 bases: TGTGCCAGCTCACCACTACCGGACAGGTCCTCCTACGAGCAGTACTTC. It encodes CASSPLPDRSSYEQYF.

V and J are TRBV10-2 and TRBJ2-1; 9 bases map to TRBD2. The CDR3 sequence is 14 residues long. Germline V CDR1 and CDR2: WSHSY, SAAADI. Trimming at V came to 6 bases and at J to 7 bases, leaving 7 bases not matched to a gene. The CDR3: CASSPGLAINEQFF. CDR3 coding DNA: TGCGCCAGCAGCCCGGGACTAGCAATTAATGAGCAGTTCTTC.

This clone appeared a few times. The CDR3 protein is CASSSSQGGELFF. In nucleotides, the CDR3 is TGTGCCAGCTCATCGTCCCAGGGCGGGGAGCTGTTTTTT. This chain joins TRBV18 and TRBJ2-2; tentatively, D is TRBD1 (5 bases). The V gene's germline CDR1 is KGHSH and CDR2 LQKENI. Trimming took off 5 bases at V and 7 bases at J, with 11 bases between the two ends. The CDR3 runs 13 residues.

The table lists this clone with a few counts. CDR3 in amino acids: CASSLERVYNEQFF. The CDR3 coding sequence is TGCGCCAGCAGCTTGGAACGCGTTTACAATGAGCAGTTCTTC. The V call is TRBV5-1, the J call TRBJ2-1; unclear D gene. The V and J ends lost 0 bases and 4 bases respectively, with 8 bases between them. The CDR3 spans 14 residues. Germline V gene data show CDR1 as SGHRS and CDR2 as YFSETQ.

The sample holds a few counts of this clone. V and J are TRBV5-8 and TRBJ2-1, with 7 bases that match TRBD2. Germline CDR1 reads SGHTS; CDR2 reads YDEGEE. This CDR3 comprises 15 residues. V lost 7 bases to trimming and J lost 2 bases; unmatched junction nucleotides: 9. The DNA for the CDR3 is TGTGCCAGCGACCTGGGCGGGAGTCCCTACAATGAGCAGTTCTTC. This sequence encodes CASDLGGSPYNEQFF.

Only a few counts were recorded for this clone. V usage is TRBV30 and J usage is TRBJ2-5; 9 positions agree with TRBD1. CDR1 and CDR2 (germline): GTSNPN, SVGIG (reference sequence). The CDR3 runs 15 residues. Trimming cost V 6 bases and J 1 base; bases outside gene matches: 9. CDR3 sequence reads: CACKSDRGLQETQYF. The DNA of the CDR3 is TGTGCCTGCAAATCGGACAGGGGACTCCAAGAGACCCAGTACTTC.

The genes are TRBV18 and TRBJ1-1, with 10 bases matching TRBD1. With V trimmed by 3 bases and J by 4 bases, 8 bases remained unmatched. Germline V gene data show CDR1 as KGHSH and CDR2 as LQKENI. This CDR3 is built from 16 residues. CDR3 DNA: TGTGCCAGCTCACCCCAGACAGGGGGCGTAGGCACTGAAGCTTTCTTT. Translated, it gives CASSPQTGGVGTEAFF.